This T cell receptor beta chain was captured in a study of blood T cells in healthy people across ages. The CDR3 is made up of 13 amino acids. Germline-derived CDR1 and CDR2 are SQVTM and ANQGSEA. V lost 6 bases, J lost 11 bases, and 20 bases lay in between. A second about 7 to 11 cycle PCR used barcoded and J-beta primers. TCRdb passed the 5' RACE reads through MiXCR, listing each CDR3 protein once. The profile shows 1.2 million to 1.5 million distinct CDR3 sequences, 59% of them singletons. Sample: blood. The receptor's source is a man in his late teens or twenties in good health. The chain couples TRBV29-1 to TRBJ2-1; D perhaps matches TRBD2 (5 bases). CDR3 nucleotide sequence: TGCAGCGTGGATCCGGGCTTCGGGGATAAGCAGTTCTTC. Protein: CSVDPGFGDKQFF.